This TCR beta chain stems from a study of T-cell reconstitution after alpha-beta-depleted transplantation in children. The CDR3 has 15 amino acids. Per germline, CDR1 DFQATT and CDR2 SNEGSKA (reference sequence). V dropped 0 bases and J dropped 3 bases, with 15 bases sitting between them. This clonotype came up many times. Preparation of the TCRbeta library used unique molecular identifiers. TCRdb itself ran the PCR reads through MiXCR, one entry per CDR3 protein. The sample contains 300,000 or so distinct CDR3 sequences, more than 9% of which appear only once. The chain couples TRBV20-1 to TRBJ2-7; D is undetermined. The sample was PBMCs from the stem cell graft donor, taken from the stem cell graft. This clonotype was obtained from a human donor who donated a stem cell graft to a child with SCID. The CDR3 protein is CSARDPSGKLYEQYF. The CDR3 DNA is TGCAGTGCTAGAGATCCGTCAGGAAAACTCTACGAGCAGTACTTC.